This T cell receptor beta chain was identified in a study of cytomegalovirus exposure and HLA in healthy donors. The overall study: Most donors, around 81% of roughly 400 genotyped, fell in the Caucasian-associated ancestry cluster.

Germline V lookup: CDR1 SGHTA, CDR2 FQGNSA. The CDR3 is made up of 14 amino acids. V gave up 1 base and J gave up 5 bases, with 9 bases separating them. Study results and limitations: Later analysis associated a missense DCLRE1C variant with TCR beta V- and J-gene trimming. A later analysis reportedly identified an Asian-associated ancestry cluster as carrying fewer N-insertions than the approximately 670-donor mean.

13 Jbeta primers and 60 Vbeta primers were used for the PCR. Here immunoSEQ multiplex PCR was the method, and the copy in TCRdb shows in-frame clones only, minus some. This sample yields approximately 170,000 clones, of which 70% are seen a single time; approximately 4.4% belongs to the top ten. As for this clone: No antigen is known for it.

The clonotype was recovered from a man younger than 35 in good health and CMV-seropositive. Sample: PBMCs. The rearrangement uses TRBV7-2 and TRBJ1-5; no clear D gene. CDR3 DNA sequence: TGTGCCAGCAGCTTAGGTAACTTGGATCAGCCCCAGCATTTT. It encodes CASSLGNLDQPQHF.